Shown below are 15 T cell receptor beta chains from a single sample sequenced in a study of cytotoxic CD8 clonotypes in ibrutinib-treated CLL. Generated by immunoSEQ multiplex PCR, the TCRdb table keeps only in-frame clones and is missing some. This table holds over 100,000 clones, 70% to 90% found once. The source was PBMCs, collected after 24 months of ibrutinib treatment. These receptors were obtained from a human donor with chronic lymphocytic leukemia.

The chain employs TRBV28 and TRBJ1-2, with D tentatively TRBD1 (5 bases). CDR1 MDHEN and CDR2 SYDVKM come from the germline V gene. Trimming stripped 4 bases from V and 4 bases from J, with 16 bases between. CDR3 length equals 15 residues. The CDR3 loop reads CASSSSGTDGYGYTF. CDR3 DNA: TGTGCCAGCAGTTCGTCCGGGACTGATGGCTATGGCTACACCTTC.

Written as DNA, the CDR3 is TGCGCCAGCAGCCTTGGACAGGGCTGGATTGAAGCTTTCTTT. As protein: CASSLGQGWIEAFF. The chain combines TRBV5-1 with TRBJ1-1; 8 positions match TRBD1. The V segment lost 4 bases and the J segment 7 bases; nucleotides outside the gene matches: 9. The CDR3 is 14 residues long. Per the germline V gene, CDR1 is SGHRS and CDR2 is YFSETQ.

The rearrangement links TRBV10-3 to TRBJ2-2, with 8 bases identical to TRBD2. Germline V gene sequence: CDR1 ENHRY, CDR2 SYGVKD. V trimming: 6 bases; J trimming: 5 bases; junction bases outside the gene matches: 8. The CDR3 is 15 amino acids. The CDR3 DNA reads TGTGCCATCAGAGCGTCCACGGGGGGGACCGGGGAGCTGTTTTTT. Its translation is CAIRASTGGTGELFF.

This clone occurred many times. This chain connects TRBV28 to TRBJ1-5; no reliable D call. CDR1 is MDHEN and CDR2 is SYDVKM in the germline V gene. V shed 3 bases and J shed 0 bases, with 6 bases lying between them. CDR3 length: 14 residues. The CDR3 protein is CASSFAYSNQPQHF. In DNA form, the CDR3 reads TGTGCCAGCAGTTTTGCTTATAGCAATCAGCCCCAGCATTTT.

This chain joins TRBV18 and TRBJ1-5, with D possibly TRBD1 on 6 matching bases. Per the germline V gene, CDR1 is KGHSH and CDR2 is LQKENI. CDR3 length equals 16 residues. V lost 2 bases, J lost 6 bases, and 17 bases lay in between. The CDR3 DNA sequence: TGTGCCAGCTCACCAACAGGACAGAGGGGCGGTCAGCCCCAGCATTTT. It specifies CASSPTGQRGGQPQHF.

The chain recombines TRBV7-8 with TRBJ1-2; D unclear. Germline loops: CDR1 SGHVS, CDR2 FQNEAQ. Trimming stripped 1 base from V and 0 bases from J, with 9 bases between. This CDR3 is 15 amino acids long. This CDR3 reads CASSLVTHSNYGYTF. The DNA of the CDR3 is TGTGCCAGCAGCTTAGTGACTCATTCTAACTATGGCTACACCTTC.

The rearrangement links TRBV4-1 to TRBJ2-7, with a weak D call TRBD1 (6 bases). V was cut by 4 bases and J by 1 base, with 17 bases left in between. The CDR3 consists of 16 residues. Germline V gives CDR1 MGHRA, CDR2 YSYEKL. This CDR3 is CASSLPRAGESYEQYF. CDR3 coding DNA: TGCGCCAGCAGCCTTCCTCGGGCAGGGGAATCCTACGAGCAGTACTTC.

V is TRBV28 and J is TRBJ2-6; either TRBD1 or TRBD2 may fit D (6 bases each). CDR1 and CDR2 from the germline V gene are MDHEN and SYDVKM. V was clipped by 4 bases and J by 4 bases, with 11 bases between them. The CDR3 is made up of 15 amino acids. CDR3 loop: CASSSRGRGANVLTF. DNA of the CDR3: TGTGCCAGCAGTTCCCGGGGGCGCGGGGCCAACGTCCTGACTTTC.

The chain employs TRBV5-6 and TRBJ1-6, with D maybe TRBD1 (5 bases). Trimming pared 4 bases from V and 7 bases from J, leaving 18 bases between. The CDR3 extends over 16 amino acids. Germline lookup yields CDR1 SGHDT and CDR2 YYEEEE. This chain's CDR3 is CASSDKHRRWNSPLHF. For the CDR3, the DNA is TGTGCCAGCAGCGACAAACACAGGAGATGGAATTCACCCCTCCACTTT.

The chain has TRBV7-3 and TRBJ2-3, with D possibly called TRBD1 or TRBD2 (5 bases each). V lost 5 bases and J 6 bases, leaving 15 bases between the germline ends. Looked up from germline, CDR1 is SGHTA and CDR2 is FQGTGA. The CDR3 runs 14 residues. CDR3 region: CASSPTGPGDTQYF. DNA of the CDR3: TGTGCCAGCAGCCCCACGGGGCCCGGGGATACGCAGTATTTT.

V and J are TRBV27 and TRBJ2-7; D unclear. V was shortened by 3 bases and J by 6 bases, with 15 bases between the two germline ends. The germline gives CDR1 MNHEY, CDR2 SMNVEV (reference sequence). This CDR3 has 14 residues. CDR3 nucleotides: TGTGCCAGCAGTTTGTCGGGCTGGTCCGGCGAGCAGTACTTC. The encoded protein is CASSLSGWSGEQYF.

This chain links TRBV5-4 with TRBJ1-1, with 9 positions matching TRBD1. Germline CDR1 and CDR2: SGHNT and YYREEE (reference sequence). With V trimmed by 4 bases and J by 5 bases, 6 bases remained unmatched. This CDR3 contains 14 residues. The CDR3 here is CASSGTGRWTEAFF. DNA of the CDR3: TGTGCCAGCAGCGGGACAGGGAGATGGACTGAAGCTTTCTTT.

The V call is TRBV5-4, the J call TRBJ2-2; D uncertain. V was trimmed by 0 bases and J by 5 bases, leaving 5 bases between them. CDR1 and CDR2 from the germline V gene are SGHNT and YYREEE (reference sequence). This CDR3 has 13 residues. DNA for the CDR3: TGTGCCAGCAGCTTGGACTCTACCGGGGAGCTGTTTTTT. It codes for CASSLDSTGELFF. Using reference TRBV5-4 and TRBJ2-2 for the parts outside the CDR3, the full variable domain is ETGVTQSPTHLIKTRGQQVTLRCSSQSGHNTVSWYQQALGQGPQFIFQYYREEENGRGNFPPRFSGLQFPNYSSELNVNALELDDSALYLCASSLDSTGELFFGEGSRLTVL.

This clone was detected a few times. This chain links TRBV4-3 with TRBJ2-3, with TRBD2 identical over 12 bases. V shed 0 bases, J shed 6 bases, and the junction held 4 bases outside the gene matches. The CDR3 loop spans 16 amino acids. Looked up from germline, CDR1 is LGHNA and CDR2 is YSLEER. The CDR3: CASSQDLAGGHDTQYF. CDR3 bases: TGCGCCAGCAGCCAAGACCTAGCGGGAGGGCACGATACGCAGTATTTT.

The J gene is TRBJ2-4, the V gene TRBV7-9; 12 bases line up with TRBD1. Trimming at V came to 3 bases and at J to 1 base, leaving 7 bases not matched to a gene. Germline lookup yields CDR1 SEHNR and CDR2 FQNEAQ (reference sequence). The CDR3 covers 18 residues. CDR3 DNA sequence: TGTGCCAGCAGCTTCGGGACAGGGGGCACCAGGGCCAAAAACATTCAGTACTTC. This codes for CASSFGTGGTRAKNIQYF.